Following are 14 T cell receptor beta chains from one sample sequenced in a study of CDR3 diversity in severe acne. From the PCR reads, TCRdb called clonotypes with MiXCR, one entry per CDR3 protein. The repertoire holds roughly 100,000 distinct CDR3 sequences, with around 56% as singletons. Sequenced input: blood. These TCRs come from a male donor with acne.

This clonotype was picked up many times. The gene calls are TRBV5-6 and TRBJ2-2, with a tentative D call TRBD1 (6 bases). Trimming stripped 5 bases from V and 6 bases from J, with 17 bases between. Per germline, CDR1 SGHDT and CDR2 YYEEEE. The CDR3 consists of 15 residues. The CDR3 spells CASSHRALSSGELFF. The CDR3 nucleotides read TGTGCCAGCAGTCACAGGGCCCTATCCTCCGGGGAGCTGTTTTTT.

The DNA of the CDR3 is TGTGCCAGCAGTGAATCGGGAGCAAGCAATCAGCCCCAGCATTTT. Translated: CASSESGASNQPQHF. V and J are TRBV25-1 and TRBJ1-5; D call uncertain. Trimming took off 1 base at V and 1 base at J, with 8 bases between the two ends. This CDR3 is 15 amino acids long. Looked up from germline, CDR1 is MGHDK and CDR2 is SYGVNS.

In this sample, this clonotype turned up a few times. The V and J genes are TRBV29-1 and TRBJ2-7, with a tentative D call TRBD2 (5 bases). The CDR3 runs to 11 residues. V lost 7 bases, J lost 5 bases, and 12 bases lay in between. Per the germline V gene, CDR1 is SQVTM and CDR2 is ANQGSEA. CDR3 sequence: CSGLEVDEQYF. The CDR3 nucleotides are TGCAGCGGACTGGAGGTCGACGAGCAGTACTTC.

The chain uses TRBV28 and TRBJ1-1, with a weak D call TRBD1 (5 bases). This CDR3 region has 14 residues. Trimming shortened V by 2 bases and J by 0 bases, and 7 bases separated the two germline ends. Per the germline V gene, CDR1 is MDHEN and CDR2 is SYDVKM. The CDR3 is CASSLPTVNTEAFF. The CDR3 DNA reads TGTGCCAGCAGTTTACCGACAGTGAACACTGAAGCTTTCTTT.

In the case of this clonotype: The germline gene is not matched at one end of the junction; a read error may be the cause. The rearrangement uses TRBV10-3 and TRBJ1-5, with D possibly matching TRBD1 (6 bases). The CDR3 covers 15 residues. CDR1 ENHRY and CDR2 SYGVKD come from the germline V gene. The CDR3 region has the DNA TGTGCCAGCAGTGAACCAGCAGGGGCCAATCAGCCCCAGCATTTT. Translating it yields CASSEPAGANQPQHF.

The genes are TRBV24-1 and TRBJ1-6, with TRBD1 matching 7 bases. Trimming removed 11 bases from V and 7 bases from J; junction bases left unmatched: 10. The V gene's germline CDR1 is KGHDR and CDR2 SFDVKD. The length of the CDR3 is 14 residues. For the CDR3, the DNA is TGTGCCAGCAGCCGGGACAGCGGAAATTCACCCCTCCACTTT. This gives the protein CASSRDSGNSPLHF.

This clonotype was seen repeatedly, ten times or more. The chain combines TRBV14 with TRBJ1-2; D is possibly TRBD1 (5 bases). Germline-derived CDR1 and CDR2 are SGHDN and FVKESK. With 3 bases removed from V and 3 bases from J, the gap between germline ends came to 8 bases. CDR3 size: 13 residues. The CDR3 here is CASSQQGYYGYTF. CDR3 bases: TGTGCCAGCAGCCAGCAGGGATACTATGGCTACACCTTC.

At least ten counts were recorded for this clonotype. The gene calls are TRBV20-1 and TRBJ2-3, with D tentatively TRBD2 (5 bases). The germline V gene encodes CDR1 DFQATT and CDR2 SNEGSKA (reference sequence). The germline V and J ends were trimmed by 3 bases and 4 bases, with 8 bases remaining between them. The CDR3 runs to 12 residues. The DNA for the CDR3 is TGCAGTGCTAGCGGGAACGCAGATACGCAGTATTTT. This gives the protein CSASGNADTQYF.

This chain uses TRBV10-3 with TRBJ1-1, with a possible D match to TRBD1 (5 bases). Trimming cost V 6 bases and J 5 bases, with 10 bases left between them. The CDR3 is 12 amino acids. Germline V CDR1 and CDR2: ENHRY, SYGVKD. CDR3 in amino acids: CAISEKGTEAFF. The CDR3 coding sequence is TGTGCCATCAGCGAAAAGGGGACTGAAGCTTTCTTT.

This clonotype was seen ten or more times. The chain uses TRBV7-8 and TRBJ1-3; 7 positions agree with TRBD1. The CDR3 length is 16 residues. Trimming cost V 11 bases and J 1 base; bases outside gene matches: 14. Germline V gene lookup returns CDR1 SGHVS and CDR2 FQNEAQ. The CDR3 nucleotides are TGTGCCGTTAGGGGGCAGGGGGAGGAATCTGGAAACACCATATATTTT. It is translated as CAVRGQGEESGNTIYF.

The chain recombines TRBV12-3 or TRBV12-4 with TRBJ2-3, with D hard to call. CDR3 length: 13 residues. Trimming removed 5 bases at V and 0 bases at J, with 6 bases between. The CDR3 DNA reads as TGTGCCAGCAGTCTTGGAAGCACAGATACGCAGTATTTT. Protein product: CASSLGSTDTQYF.

This chain links TRBV24-1 with TRBJ1-2; D is ambiguous. The CDR3 has 14 amino acids. The V end lost 5 bases, the J end lost 4 bases, and 13 bases lay between the germline ends. The germline V gene has CDR1 KGHDR and CDR2 SFDVKD. For the CDR3, the DNA is TGTGCCACCAGTGGTGTTGGGTCGGGCTATGGCTACACCTTC. Residues: CATSGVGSGYGYTF.

This clonotype rates as medium-sized. The chain is built from TRBV20-1 and TRBJ1-1, with D maybe TRBD1 (6 bases). The CDR3 is 12 residues long. V was clipped by 3 bases and J by 7 bases, with 12 bases between them. Looked up from germline, CDR1 is DFQATT and CDR2 is SNEGSKA (reference sequence). CDR3 protein: CSASEQGGEAFF. In DNA form, the CDR3 reads TGCAGTGCTAGCGAACAGGGCGGTGAAGCTTTCTTT.

This clonotype was counted a few times. The chain carries TRBV4-1 and TRBJ2-2, with 7 bases that match TRBD1. The germline V gene has CDR1 MGHRA and CDR2 YSYEKL. Unmatched junction bases numbered 1, after V lost 0 bases and J lost 3 bases. The CDR3 contains 15 residues. CDR3 sequence reads: CASSQDTGDTGELFF. The CDR3 region has the DNA TGCGCCAGCAGCCAAGATACAGGGGACACCGGGGAGCTGTTTTTT.